This T cell receptor beta chain came from a study of cytomegalovirus exposure and HLA in healthy donors. General study findings and limits: TCR beta chain V- and J-gene trimming was linked, in a later analysis, to a missense variant in DCLRE1C.

Comment on this clone: Its antigen is not identified.

The PCR employed 60 Vbeta primers together with 13 Jbeta primers. The repertoire was sequenced with immunoSEQ multiplex PCR; TCRdb's copy has only in-frame clones and lacks some. Of approximately 140,000 clones in the sample, roughly 76% were seen once. Healthy bone marrow donors supplied every sample. The sample taken for sequencing was PBMCs. The clonotype was recovered from a middle-aged woman in good health and CMV-seronegative.

CDR3 residues: CASSVLTGLNTEAFF. In DNA form, the CDR3 reads TGTGCCAGCAGCGTCCTGACAGGGTTGAACACTGAAGCTTTCTTT. The chain carries TRBV9 and TRBJ1-1; TRBD1 agrees at 7 bases. The CDR3 is made up of 15 amino acids. Germline V gene lookup returns CDR1 SGDLS and CDR2 YYNGEE. V was pared by 2 bases and J by 0 bases, with 4 bases of the junction left unmatched.